Listed here are 9 T cell receptor beta chains from one sample, sequenced in a study of blood T cell repertoires in COVID-19. This table comes from immunoSEQ multiplex PCR, and its TCRdb copy is limited to in-frame clones, with some not included. The profile shows about 270,000 clones, around 86% of them singletons. The sequenced sample consisted of peripheral blood. These receptors came from a man aged 40-55 years with active or convalescent COVID-19.

In the case of this clone: At the DNA level, this CDR3 is encoded by other sequences in the same sample as well. The CDR3 sequence: CASSPGGQLYGYTF. CDR3 nucleotide sequence: TGTGCCAGCAGTCCAGGGGGCCAACTCTATGGCTACACCTTC. V is TRBV28 and J is TRBJ1-2; 8 bases map to TRBD1. V gave up 5 bases and J gave up 4 bases; unmatched junction bases: 6. The CDR3 totals 14 residues. Germline loops: CDR1 MDHEN, CDR2 SYDVKM.

CDR3 DNA: TGTGCCAGCAGTGACGGGCCCCATAATTCACCCCTCCACTTT. It specifies CASSDGPHNSPLHF. This rearrangement joins TRBV6-4 to TRBJ1-6; D unclear. The germline V gene encodes CDR1 MRHNA and CDR2 SNTAGT. V shed 2 bases and J shed 5 bases, with 7 bases lying between them. The CDR3 is 14 amino acids.

The CDR3 loop reads CASSLFRGDQETQYF. The DNA of the CDR3 is TGCGCCAGCAGCTTGTTCCGGGGAGACCAAGAGACCCAGTACTTC. The chain is built from TRBV5-1 and TRBJ2-5; TRBD2 might be the D (5 bases). In germline, CDR1 is SGHRS, CDR2 YFSETQ. Trimming took off 1 base at V and 0 bases at J, with 10 bases between the two ends. The CDR3 is 15 residues long.

Here the CDR3 reads CASSPQTDRHSPLHF. CDR3 DNA: TGCGCCAGCAGCCCCCAGACAGATCGTCACTCACCCCTCCACTTT. This rearrangement joins TRBV5-1 to TRBJ1-6; perhaps TRBD1 as D (5 bases). CDR3 length equals 15 residues. The V end was cut by 4 bases, the J end by 10 bases, with 18 bases between. Germline V lookup: CDR1 SGHRS, CDR2 YFSETQ. The variable domain in full, completed from reference TRBV5-1 and TRBJ1-6, reads KAGVTQTPRYLIKTRGQQVTLSCSPISGHRSVSWYQQTPGQGLQFLFEYFSETQRNKGNFPGRFSGRQFSNSRSEMNVSTLELGDSALYLCASSPQTDRHSPLHFGNGTRLTVT.

The chain joins TRBV27 to TRBJ1-1; 7 nucleotides match TRBD1. Germline V CDR1 and CDR2: MNHEY, SMNVEV (reference sequence). This CDR3 is built from 15 residues. With 5 bases clipped from V and 0 bases from J, the junction kept 6 bases outside the gene matches. The CDR3 nucleotides are TGTGCCAGCAGTCGGGACAGAGCCTTGAACACTGAAGCTTTCTTT. Amino acid sequence: CASSRDRALNTEAFF.

This chain connects TRBV10-3 to TRBJ1-1, with D possibly being TRBD1 (6 bases). The CDR3 covers 15 residues. V dropped 4 bases and J dropped 2 bases, with 14 bases sitting between them. CDR1 is ENHRY and CDR2 is SYGVKD in the germline V gene. CDR3 nucleotides: TGTGCCATCAGTGGCTTAGGGGGACAAAACACTGAAGCTTTCTTT. Translated, it gives CAISGLGGQNTEAFF.

This clone was found once. V is TRBV28 and J is TRBJ2-7; 9 nucleotides match TRBD1. The CDR3 covers 13 residues. The germline V gene has CDR1 MDHEN and CDR2 SYDVKM. The junction had 5 bases not matched to a gene; V was cut back by 9 bases and J by 2 bases. The CDR3 DNA follows: TGTGCCAGTACGGGACAGGGAGCCTACGAGCAGTACTTC. Protein product: CASTGQGAYEQYF.

The genes are TRBV7-9 and TRBJ1-6; D might be TRBD1 (6 bases). CDR3 length: 14 amino acids. The germline gives CDR1 SEHNR, CDR2 FQNEAQ (reference sequence). V lost 7 bases and J 5 bases, leaving 12 bases between the germline ends. CDR3 bases: TGTGCCAGCAACAACCGACAGGATAATTCACCCCTCCACTTT. It codes for CASNNRQDNSPLHF.

This chain links TRBV2 with TRBJ2-1, with 8 bases matching TRBD2. The CDR3 loop spans 14 amino acids. Germline V lookup: CDR1 SNHLY, CDR2 FYNNEI. V lost 5 bases and J lost 4; bases outside the gene matches: 4. The CDR3 nucleotides are TGTGCCAGCAGTCCACGACTAGCGTACAATGAGCAGTTCTTC. Translated: CASSPRLAYNEQFF.